The clone carrying this T cell receptor beta chain appeared many times. As yet, its antigen is unknown. The data stem from a study of T cells after yellow fever vaccination. Study-wide points: Reappearance after the booster was observed for most primary-vaccination clones (more than 95% CD4, about 85% CD8).

TCRdb used MiXCR to reprocess the 5' RACE reads, holding one entry per CDR3 protein. The sample consists of about 320,000 distinct CDR3 sequences, about 4.5% of them appearing once. CDR1 and CDR2 from the germline V gene are SQVTM and ANQGSEA. The CDR3 contains 14 residues. J was trimmed by 4 bases and V by 3 bases; bases with no gene match: 4. J is TRBJ2-3 and V is TRBV29-1; 10 nucleotides agree with TRBD1. The sequences come from PBMCs, collected 15 days after the yellow fever booster vaccination. This sequence originates from a man younger than 35 who received the YFV17D yellow fever vaccine. The CDR3 sequence: CSVEGTGVADTQYF. In DNA form, the CDR3 reads TGCAGCGTTGAGGGGACAGGGGTCGCAGATACGCAGTATTTT.